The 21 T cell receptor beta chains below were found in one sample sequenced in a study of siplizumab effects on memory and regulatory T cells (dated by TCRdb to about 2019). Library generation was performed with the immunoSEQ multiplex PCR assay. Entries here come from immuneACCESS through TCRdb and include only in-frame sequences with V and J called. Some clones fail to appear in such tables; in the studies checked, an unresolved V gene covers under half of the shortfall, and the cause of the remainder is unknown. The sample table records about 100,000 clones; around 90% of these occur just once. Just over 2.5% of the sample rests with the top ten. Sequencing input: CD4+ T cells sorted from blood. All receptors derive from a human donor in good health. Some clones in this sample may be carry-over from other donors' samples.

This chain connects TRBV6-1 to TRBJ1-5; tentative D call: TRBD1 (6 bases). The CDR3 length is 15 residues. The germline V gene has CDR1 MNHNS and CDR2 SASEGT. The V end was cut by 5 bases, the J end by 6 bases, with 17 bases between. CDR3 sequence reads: CASSTGQQVGQPQHF. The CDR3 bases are TGTGCCAGCAGTACGGGACAACAGGTGGGTCAGCCCCAGCATTTT.

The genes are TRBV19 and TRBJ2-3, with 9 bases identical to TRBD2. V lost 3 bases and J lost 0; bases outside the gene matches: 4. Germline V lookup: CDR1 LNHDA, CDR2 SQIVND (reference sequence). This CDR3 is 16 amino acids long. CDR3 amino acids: CASSMDLAGSTDTQYF. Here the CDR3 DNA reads TGTGCCAGTAGTATGGATCTAGCGGGGAGCACAGATACGCAGTATTTT.

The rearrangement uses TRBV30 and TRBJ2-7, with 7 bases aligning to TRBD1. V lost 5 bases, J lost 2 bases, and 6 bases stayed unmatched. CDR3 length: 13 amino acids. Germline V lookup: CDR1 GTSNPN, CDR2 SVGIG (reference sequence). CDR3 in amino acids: CAWGRTGPYEQYF. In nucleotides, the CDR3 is TGTGCCTGGGGCAGGACAGGTCCCTACGAGCAGTACTTC. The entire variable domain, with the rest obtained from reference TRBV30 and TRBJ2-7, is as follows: SQTIHQWPATLVQPVGSPLSLECTVEGTSNPNLYWYRQAAGRGLQLLFYSVGIGQISSEVPQNLSASRPQDRQFILSSKKLLLSDSGFYLCAWGRTGPYEQYFGPGTRLTVT.

DNA for the CDR3: TGTGCCAGCAGCTTAAGTTACGGGAGGGATGTCTACGAGCAGTACTTC. Protein sequence: CASSLSYGRDVYEQYF. The chain joins TRBV13 to TRBJ2-7; TRBD2 matches 8 bases. The length of the CDR3 is 16 residues. In germline, CDR1 is PRHDT, CDR2 FYEKMQ (reference sequence). Trimming removed 2 bases from V and 3 bases from J; junction bases left unmatched: 9.

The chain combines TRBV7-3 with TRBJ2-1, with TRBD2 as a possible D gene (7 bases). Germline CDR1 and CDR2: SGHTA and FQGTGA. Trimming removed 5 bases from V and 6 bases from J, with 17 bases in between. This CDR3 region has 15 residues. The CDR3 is CASSARQGRVNEQFF. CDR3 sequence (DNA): TGTGCCAGCAGCGCACGGCAGGGGAGGGTCAATGAGCAGTTCTTC.

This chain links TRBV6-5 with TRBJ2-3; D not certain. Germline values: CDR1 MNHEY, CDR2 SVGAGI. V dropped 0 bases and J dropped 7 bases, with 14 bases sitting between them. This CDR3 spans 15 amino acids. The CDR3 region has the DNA TGTGCCAGCAGTTACTCGATCCTTGGTTTAAATACGCAGTATTTT. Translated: CASSYSILGLNTQYF.

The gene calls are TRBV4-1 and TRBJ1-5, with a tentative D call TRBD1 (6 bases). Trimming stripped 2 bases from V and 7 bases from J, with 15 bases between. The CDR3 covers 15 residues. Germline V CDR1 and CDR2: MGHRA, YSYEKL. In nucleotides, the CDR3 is TGCGCCAGCAGCCAACCGGACAGATTTAGACAGCCCCAGCATTTT. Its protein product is CASSQPDRFRQPQHF.

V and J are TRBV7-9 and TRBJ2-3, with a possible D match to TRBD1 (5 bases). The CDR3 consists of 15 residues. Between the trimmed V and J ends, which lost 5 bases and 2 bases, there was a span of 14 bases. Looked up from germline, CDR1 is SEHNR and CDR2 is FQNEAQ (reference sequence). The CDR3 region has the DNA TGTGCCAGCAGCGTCTCTAGGGGTCCCACAGATACGCAGTATTTT. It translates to CASSVSRGPTDTQYF.

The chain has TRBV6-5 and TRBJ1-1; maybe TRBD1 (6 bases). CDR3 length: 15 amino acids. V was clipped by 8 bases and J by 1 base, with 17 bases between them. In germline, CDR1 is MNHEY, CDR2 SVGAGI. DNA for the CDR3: TGTGCCAGCCCCGCGCGGGGGACACCGAACACTGAAGCTTTCTTT. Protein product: CASPARGTPNTEAFF.

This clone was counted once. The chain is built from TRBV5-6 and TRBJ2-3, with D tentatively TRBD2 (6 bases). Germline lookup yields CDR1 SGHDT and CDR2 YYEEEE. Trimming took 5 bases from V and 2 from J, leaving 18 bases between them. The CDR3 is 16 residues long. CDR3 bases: TGTGCCAGCAGTTTTACCGGGACTGGTTACACAGATACGCAGTATTTT. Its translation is CASSFTGTGYTDTQYF.

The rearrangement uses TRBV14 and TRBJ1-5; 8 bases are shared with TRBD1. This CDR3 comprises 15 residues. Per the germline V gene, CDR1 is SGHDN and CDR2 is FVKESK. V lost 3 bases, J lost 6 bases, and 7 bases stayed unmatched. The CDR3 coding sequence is TGTGCCAGCAGCCAGGTAAACAGGGGGTTTCAGCCCCAGCATTTT. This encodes CASSQVNRGFQPQHF.

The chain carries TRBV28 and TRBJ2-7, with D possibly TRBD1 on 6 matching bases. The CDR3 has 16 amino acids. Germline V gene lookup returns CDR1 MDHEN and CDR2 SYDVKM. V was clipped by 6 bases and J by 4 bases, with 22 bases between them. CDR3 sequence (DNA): TGTGCCAGCAGCCAGGGGCAAGGCCTAGCCTTGTACGAGCAGTACTTC. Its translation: CASSQGQGLALYEQYF.

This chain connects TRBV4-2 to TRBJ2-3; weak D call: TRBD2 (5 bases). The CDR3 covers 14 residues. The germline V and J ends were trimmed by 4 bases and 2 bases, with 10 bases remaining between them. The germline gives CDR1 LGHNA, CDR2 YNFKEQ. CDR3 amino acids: CASSLGLFTDTQYF. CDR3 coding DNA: TGTGCCAGCAGCCTCGGACTCTTCACAGATACGCAGTATTTT.

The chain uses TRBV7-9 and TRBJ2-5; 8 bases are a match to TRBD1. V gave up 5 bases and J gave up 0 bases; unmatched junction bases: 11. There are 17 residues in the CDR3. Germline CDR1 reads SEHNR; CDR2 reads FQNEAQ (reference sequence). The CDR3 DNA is TGTGCCAGCAGCCCAAGACAGGGGACCCCCAACCAAGAGACCCAGTACTTC. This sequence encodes CASSPRQGTPNQETQYF.

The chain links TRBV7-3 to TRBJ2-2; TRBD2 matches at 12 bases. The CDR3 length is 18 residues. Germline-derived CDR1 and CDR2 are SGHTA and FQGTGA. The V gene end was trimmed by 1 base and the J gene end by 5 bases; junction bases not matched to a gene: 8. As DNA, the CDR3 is TGTGCCAGCAGCTTAATTTCTAGCGGGAGGGCCTCGACCGGGGAGCTGTTTTTT. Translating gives CASSLISSGRASTGELFF.

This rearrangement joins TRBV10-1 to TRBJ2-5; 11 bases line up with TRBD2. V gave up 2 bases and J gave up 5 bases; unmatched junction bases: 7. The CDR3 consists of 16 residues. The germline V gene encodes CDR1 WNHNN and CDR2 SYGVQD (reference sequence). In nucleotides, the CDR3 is TGCGCCAGCAGTGAGCGCGGGACTAGCGGCGGTGAGACCCAGTACTTC. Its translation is CASSERGTSGGETQYF.

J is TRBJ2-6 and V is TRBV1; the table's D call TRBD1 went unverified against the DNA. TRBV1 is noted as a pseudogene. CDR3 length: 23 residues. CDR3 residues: CTSSQDTTGQGCLDFAGANVLTF. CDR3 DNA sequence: TGCACCAGCAGCCAAGATACCACGGGACAGGGGTGCCTGGACTTTGCTGGGGCCAACGTCCTGACTTTC.

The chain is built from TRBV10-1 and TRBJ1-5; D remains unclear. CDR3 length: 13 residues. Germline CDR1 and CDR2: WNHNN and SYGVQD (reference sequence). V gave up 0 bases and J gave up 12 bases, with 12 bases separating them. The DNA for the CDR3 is TGCGCCAGCAGTGAGTCGAAGAAGGGCAACCAGCATTTT. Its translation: CASSESKKGNQHF.

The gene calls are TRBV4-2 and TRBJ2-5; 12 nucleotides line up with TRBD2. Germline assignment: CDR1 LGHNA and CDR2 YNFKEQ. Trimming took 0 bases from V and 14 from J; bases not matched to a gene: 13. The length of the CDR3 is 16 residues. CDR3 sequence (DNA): TGTGCCAGCAGCCAAGATAAAATATCTAGCGGGAGGGCATGTTACTTC. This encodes CASSQDKISSGRACYF.

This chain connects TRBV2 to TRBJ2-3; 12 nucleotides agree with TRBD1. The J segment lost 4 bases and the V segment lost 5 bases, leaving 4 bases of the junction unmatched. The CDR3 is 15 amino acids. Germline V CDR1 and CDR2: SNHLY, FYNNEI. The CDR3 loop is CASSTGTGGSDTQYF. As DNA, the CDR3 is TGTGCCAGCAGTACCGGGACAGGGGGCTCAGATACGCAGTATTTT. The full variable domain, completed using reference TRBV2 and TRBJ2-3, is EPEVTQTPSHQVTQMGQEVILRCVPISNHLYFYWYRQILGQKVEFLVSFYNNEISEKSEIFDDQFSVERPDGSNFTLKIRSTKLEDSAMYFCASSTGTGGSDTQYFGPGTRLTVL.

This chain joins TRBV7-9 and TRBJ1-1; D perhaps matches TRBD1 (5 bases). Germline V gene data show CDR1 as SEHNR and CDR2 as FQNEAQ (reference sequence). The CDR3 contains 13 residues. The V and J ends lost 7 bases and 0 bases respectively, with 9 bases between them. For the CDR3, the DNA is TGTGCCAGCACAAGGGGTATGAACACTGAAGCTTTCTTT. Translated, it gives CASTRGMNTEAFF.